This T cell receptor (beta chain) comes out of a study of blood T cell repertoires in COVID-19. In the study overall: Whether acute or convalescent, the COVID-19 samples came from the United States, Italy and Spain.

Per the original methods: For nucleated cells, counts were estimated from reference gene primer amplification. TCRdb keeps only in-frame clones here, not all; method: immunoSEQ multiplex PCR. V and J calls plus clone size are reproduced from that table; the DNA served to infer D and trimming. The sample holds a few hundred thousand clones, 70% to 90% seen once. The CDR3 has 13 residues. The V and J ends lost 0 bases and 14 bases, in that order; junction bases with no gene match: 5. Per germline, CDR1 MGHRA and CDR2 YSYEKL. Sequences were obtained from peripheral blood. This receptor was obtained from a young man with active or convalescent COVID-19. The chain employs TRBV4-1 and TRBJ1-2; 11 bases line up with TRBD1. In DNA, the CDR3 is TGCGCCAGCAGCCAAGAAAGGGGACAGGGGGATACCTTC. Translated, it gives CASSQERGQGDTF.